The 11 T cell receptor beta chains given below trace back to one sample, sequenced in a study of blood T cell repertoires in COVID-19. Libraries were prepared by immunoSEQ multiplex PCR; TCRdb keeps only in-frame clonotypes and omits some of them. Of 100,000 to 150,000 clones in the sample, around 89% were seen once. The source material was peripheral blood. These receptors were obtained from a man aged 45-60 years with acute or convalescent COVID-19.

V usage is TRBV11-2 and J usage is TRBJ1-1; 8 bases map to TRBD1. The ends lost 4 bases at V and 3 bases at J; junction bases unmatched: 4. The germline V gene has CDR1 SGHAT and CDR2 FQNNGV. CDR3 length: 14 residues. In DNA, the CDR3 is TGTGCCAGCAGCTGGGGGACAGGAGACACTGAAGCTTTCTTT. This gives the protein CASSWGTGDTEAFF.

This sequence joins TRBV5-4 and TRBJ2-2; 8 bases match TRBD2. The trim removed 4 bases at V and 4 bases at J, leaving 6 bases unmatched. This CDR3 is 15 amino acids long. The germline gives CDR1 SGHNT, CDR2 YYREEE (reference sequence). CDR3 in DNA: TGTGCCAGCAGCCCGCAGAGCGGGGGCACCGGGGAGCTGTTTTTT. This gives the protein CASSPQSGGTGELFF.

The rearrangement joins TRBV18 to TRBJ1-1, with D uncertain. This CDR3 contains 14 residues. CDR1 is KGHSH and CDR2 is LQKENI in the germline V gene. Trimming stripped 4 bases from V and 1 base from J, with 10 bases between. CDR3 in amino acids: CASSLGLSNTEAFF. The CDR3 DNA is TGTGCCAGCTCACTCGGACTTTCGAACACTGAAGCTTTCTTT.

In this sample, this clone turned up a few times. The rearrangement uses TRBV6-5 and TRBJ2-2; D is unclear. This CDR3 is built from 13 residues. The V gene's germline CDR1 is MNHEY and CDR2 SVGAGI. Trimming cost V 5 bases and J 3 bases, with 7 bases left between them. The CDR3 DNA follows: TGTGCCAGCAGTATGCAGGACACCGGGGAGCTGTTTTTT. It is translated as CASSMQDTGELFF.

A few counts support this clone. This chain links TRBV4-1 with TRBJ2-5, with 8 bases fitting TRBD1. The CDR3 has 15 residues. Germline V CDR1 and CDR2: MGHRA, YSYEKL. The ends lost 0 bases at V and 4 bases at J; junction bases unmatched: 4. The CDR3 loop reads CASSQEETGGETQYF. CDR3 nucleotide sequence: TGCGCCAGCAGCCAAGAAGAAACAGGGGGAGAGACCCAGTACTTC.

The chain carries TRBV6-5 and TRBJ1-2; D gene ambiguous. Trimming shortened V by 4 bases and J by 6 bases, and 9 bases separated the two germline ends. Looked up from germline, CDR1 is MNHEY and CDR2 is SVGAGI. CDR3 length: 12 residues. The CDR3 loop is CASSSISHGYTF. Here the CDR3 DNA reads TGTGCCAGCAGTTCCATCAGTCATGGCTACACCTTC.

The chain has TRBV7-9 and TRBJ1-1; 9 bases agree with TRBD1. The CDR3 has 14 amino acids. J lost 3 bases, V lost 4 bases, and 3 bases had no gene match. From germline, CDR1 is SEHNR and CDR2 FQNEAQ (reference sequence). CDR3 loop: CASSSTGGDTEAFF. DNA of the CDR3: TGTGCCAGCAGCTCGACAGGGGGGGACACTGAAGCTTTCTTT.

The chain links TRBV4-1 to TRBJ1-1, with D uncertain. V was pared by 2 bases and J by 2 bases, with 6 bases between. This CDR3 contains 13 residues. Germline-derived CDR1 and CDR2 are MGHRA and YSYEKL. The CDR3 DNA reads TGCGCCAGCAGCCAAAACAGAAACACTGAAGCTTTCTTT. As protein: CASSQNRNTEAFF.

The chain carries TRBV7-9 and TRBJ1-2; D is undetermined. The V gene lost 4 bases and the J gene lost 4 bases, with 7 bases spanning the gap. Germline CDR1 and CDR2: SEHNR and FQNEAQ (reference sequence). CDR3 length equals 12 residues. CDR3 bases: TGTGCCAGCAGCTCAGGCGCCTATGGCTACACCTTC. The encoded protein is CASSSGAYGYTF.

V and J are TRBV19 and TRBJ1-5; possible D gene TRBD1, 6 bases. Trimming removed 2 bases at V and 4 bases at J, with 9 bases between. The CDR3 is made up of 14 amino acids. Germline V lookup: CDR1 LNHDA, CDR2 SQIVND (reference sequence). The CDR3 is CASSIFRGNQPQHF. As DNA, the CDR3 is TGTGCCAGTAGTATATTCAGGGGAAATCAGCCCCAGCATTTT.

The chain has TRBV5-4 and TRBJ1-1; D gene uncertain. This CDR3 has 14 residues. V lost 0 bases and J 6 bases, leaving 12 bases between the germline ends. Germline lookup yields CDR1 SGHNT and CDR2 YYREEE (reference sequence). CDR3 bases: TGTGCCAGCAGCTTGGCCAACAATCGGGCTGAAGCTTTCTTT. Amino acid sequence: CASSLANNRAEAFF.